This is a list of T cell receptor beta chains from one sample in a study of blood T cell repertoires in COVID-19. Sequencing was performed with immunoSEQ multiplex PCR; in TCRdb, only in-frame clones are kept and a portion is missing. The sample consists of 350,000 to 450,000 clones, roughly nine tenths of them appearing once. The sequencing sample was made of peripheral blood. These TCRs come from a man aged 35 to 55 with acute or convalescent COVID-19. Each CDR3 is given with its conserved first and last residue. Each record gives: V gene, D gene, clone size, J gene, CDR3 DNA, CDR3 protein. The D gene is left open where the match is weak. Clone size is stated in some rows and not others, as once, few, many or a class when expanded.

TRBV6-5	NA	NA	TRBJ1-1	TGTGCCAGCAACCCCTCTGGGGGGTTCACTGAAGCTTTCTTT	CASNPSGGFTEAFF
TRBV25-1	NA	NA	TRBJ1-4	TGTGCCAGCAGTCTAAATGCTGGTGAAAAACTGTTTTTT	CASSLNAGEKLFF
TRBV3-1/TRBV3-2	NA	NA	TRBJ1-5	TGTGCCAGCAGCCGGGGGGACTATCAGCCCCAGCATTTT	CASSRGDYQPQHF
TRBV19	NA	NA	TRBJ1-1	TGTGCCAGTGGGCCGACAGGTCTGGGCACTGAAGCTTTCTTT	CASGPTGLGTEAFF
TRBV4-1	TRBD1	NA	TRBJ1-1	TGCGCCAGCAGCCAAGAATGGACAGGGGCCCTGAACACTGAAGCTTTCTTT	CASSQEWTGALNTEAFF
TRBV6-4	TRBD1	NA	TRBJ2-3	TGTGCCAGCAGTGACTCCGGACAGGGGGTCACAGATACGCAGTATTTT	CASSDSGQGVTDTQYF
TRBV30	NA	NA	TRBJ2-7	TGTGCCTGGGACACAGGGTCCTACGAGCAGTACTTC	CAWDTGSYEQYF
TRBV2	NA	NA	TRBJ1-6	TGTGCCAGCAGCCCGGGAGCTAGCTCCTATAATTCACCCCTCCACTTT	CASSPGASSYNSPLHF
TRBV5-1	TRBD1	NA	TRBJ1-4	TGCGCCAGCAGCCGGGGACAGGGAGGCCCCAATGAAAAACTGTTTTTT	CASSRGQGGPNEKLFF
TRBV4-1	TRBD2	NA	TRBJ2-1	TGCGCCAGCAGCCACCGGACTAGCGGGAGTTTGGGGAATGAGCAGTTCTTC	CASSHRTSGSLGNEQFF
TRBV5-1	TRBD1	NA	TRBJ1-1	TGCGCCAGCAGGACGGGACAGATATACACTGAAGCTTTCTTT	CASRTGQIYTEAFF
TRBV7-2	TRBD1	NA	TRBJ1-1	TGTGCCAGCAGCTTAGAGACAGGGGGAACTGAAGCTTTCTTT	CASSLETGGTEAFF
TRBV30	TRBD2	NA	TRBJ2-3	TGTGCCTGGAGTGATGGTAGCGGGAGTCTCCCAGATACGCAGTATTTT	CAWSDGSGSLPDTQYF
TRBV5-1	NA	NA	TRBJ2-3	TGCGCCAGCATGCCGGGAGATCTTACAGATACGCAGTATTTT	CASMPGDLTDTQYF
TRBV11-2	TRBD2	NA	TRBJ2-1	TGTGCCAGCAGCCCAGCGGGAGGGAGCTCCTACAATGAGCAGTTCTTC	CASSPAGGSSYNEQFF
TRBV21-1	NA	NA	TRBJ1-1	TGTGCCAGCAGCAAAGGGGCAGGGCAAATACCGGGCGCTGAAGCTTTCTTT	CASSKGAGQIPGAEAFF
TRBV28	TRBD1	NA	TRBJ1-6	TGTGCCAGCAGTCTAGGGACAGGGGGCAGTTCACCCCTCCACTTT	CASSLGTGGSSPLHF
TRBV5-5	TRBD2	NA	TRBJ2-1	TGTGCCAGCAGCTGGGGACTAGCGGCCCTCAATGAGCAGTTCTTC	CASSWGLAALNEQFF
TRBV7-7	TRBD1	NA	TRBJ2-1	TGTGCTAGCAGCCTAGGACAGGGGGCCTACAATGAGCAGTTCTTC	CASSLGQGAYNEQFF
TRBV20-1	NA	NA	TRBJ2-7	TGCAGTGCTAGACTTGCCTACGAGCAGTACTTC	CSARLAYEQYF
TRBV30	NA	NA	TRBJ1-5	TGTGCCTGGAGTGTATTAGAGAATCAGCCCCAGCATTTT	CAWSVLENQPQHF
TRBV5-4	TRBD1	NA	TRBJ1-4	TGTGCCAGCAGCTTGGCCGAGACAGGGTCTGAAAAACTGTTTTTT	CASSLAETGSEKLFF
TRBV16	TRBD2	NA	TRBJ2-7	TGTGCCTCCCTGGGAGGGAACTCCTACGAGCAGTACTTC	CASLGGNSYEQYF
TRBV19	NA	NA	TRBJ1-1	TGTGCCAGTAGTATCGGCCAGGGGAACACTGAAGCTTTCTTT	CASSIGQGNTEAFF
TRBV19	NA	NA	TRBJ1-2	TGTGCCAGTAAGCTGGGGCGGGGGTCTAACTATGGCTACACCTTC	CASKLGRGSNYGYTF
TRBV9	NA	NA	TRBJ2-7	TGTGCCAGCAGCGTAGGGGCAGGGGACTACGAGCAGTACTTC	CASSVGAGDYEQYF
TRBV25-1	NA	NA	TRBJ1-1	TGTGCCAGCAGTGGCAGGCCCCCCACTGAAGCTTTCTTT	CASSGRPPTEAFF
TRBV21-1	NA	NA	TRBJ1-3	TGTGCCAGCAGCAAAAGGAACAGGGCGGAAAACACCATATATTTT	CASSKRNRAENTIYF
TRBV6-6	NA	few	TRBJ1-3	TGTGCCAGCAGTTTGACAGATGCTGGAAACACCATATATTTT	CASSLTDAGNTIYF
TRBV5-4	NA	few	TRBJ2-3	TGTGCCAGCAGCCAGCGGTGGGGAATCTCAGATACGCAGTATTTT	CASSQRWGISDTQYF
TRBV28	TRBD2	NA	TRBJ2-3	TGTGCCAGCAGTTTGGTTCGCCCGGGACTAGCGGGAGGGCCAACAGATACGCAGTATTTT	CASSLVRPGLAGGPTDTQYF
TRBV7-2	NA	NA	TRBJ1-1	TGTGCCAGCAGCTTAGGACTCGGCACTGAAGCTTTCTTT	CASSLGLGTEAFF
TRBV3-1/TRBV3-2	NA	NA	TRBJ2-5	TGTGCCAGCATGAGGCAAGAGACCCAGTACTTC	CASMRQETQYF
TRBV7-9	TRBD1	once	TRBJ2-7	TGTGCCAGCAGCTTGGACAGGGGGCGTCGCGAGCAGTACTTC	CASSLDRGRREQYF
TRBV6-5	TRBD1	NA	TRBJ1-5	TGTGCCAGCAGTTGGGGACAGTTAAGCAATCAGCCCCAGCATTTT	CASSWGQLSNQPQHF
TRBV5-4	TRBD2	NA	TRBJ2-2	TGTGCCAGCAGCTTGCTACTAGCGGGGGCTTCGAACACCGGGGAGCTGTTTTTT	CASSLLLAGASNTGELFF
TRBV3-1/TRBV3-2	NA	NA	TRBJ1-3	TGTGCCAGCAGCCAAAGACAGGCTGGAAACACCATATATTTT	CASSQRQAGNTIYF
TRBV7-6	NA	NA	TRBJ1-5	TGTGCCAGCAGTCCCAGGGGTTCTTATCAGCCCCAGCATTTT	CASSPRGSYQPQHF
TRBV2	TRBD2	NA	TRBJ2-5	TGTGCCAGCCGCCAGGGACTAGCGGGGGGCCAAGAGACCCAGTACTTC	CASRQGLAGGQETQYF
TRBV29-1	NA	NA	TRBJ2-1	TGCAGCGTTGGGCAGTCCGACAATGAGCAGTTCTTC	CSVGQSDNEQFF
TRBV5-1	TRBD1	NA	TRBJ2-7	TGCGCCAGCAGCTGGGCTTCCGGGACAGGGACCTCCTACGAGCAGTACTTC	CASSWASGTGTSYEQYF
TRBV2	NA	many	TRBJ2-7	TGTGCCAGCAGTGAAGCGCTTCGGAGCTACGAGCAGTACTTC	CASSEALRSYEQYF
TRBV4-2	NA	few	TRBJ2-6	TGTGCCAGCAGCCAAGGAGGGGGAACTGGGGCCAACGTCCTGACTTTC	CASSQGGGTGANVLTF
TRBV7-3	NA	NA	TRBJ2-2	TGTGCCAGCAGCTTATCAGGGACCGGGGAGCTGTTTTTT	CASSLSGTGELFF
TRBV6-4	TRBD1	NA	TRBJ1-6	TGTGCCAGCAGTGAAGGTCCTTCAGGGGGTAATTCACCCCTCCACTTT	CASSEGPSGGNSPLHF
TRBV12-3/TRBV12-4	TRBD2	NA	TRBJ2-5	TGTGCCAGCAGTCCTAGCGGGGAGACCCAGTACTTC	CASSPSGETQYF
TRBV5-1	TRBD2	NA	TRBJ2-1	TGCGCCAGTACCCCTAGCGGGGGGGCCAGTGGGCAGTTCTTC	CASTPSGGASGQFF
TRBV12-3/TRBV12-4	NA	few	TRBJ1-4	TGTGCCAGCACCTGGACTGGTGAAAAACTGTTTTTT	CASTWTGEKLFF
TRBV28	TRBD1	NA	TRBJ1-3	TGTGCCAGCAGCCCCGGACAGGGACGTGATGGAAACACCATATATTTT	CASSPGQGRDGNTIYF
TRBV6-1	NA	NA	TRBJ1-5	TGTGCCAGCAGTGATTGGGTGAGACACTGGAGCAATCAGCCCCAGCATTTT	CASSDWVRHWSNQPQHF
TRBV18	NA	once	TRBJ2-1	TGTGCCAGCTCAGTTCGAGAAGAGAGCTCCTACAATGAGCAGTTCTTC	CASSVREESSYNEQFF
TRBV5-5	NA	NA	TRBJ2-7	TGTGCCAGCAACACGATTGGGCGACCCTACGAGCAGTACTTC	CASNTIGRPYEQYF
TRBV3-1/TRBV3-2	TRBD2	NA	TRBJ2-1	TGTGCCAGCAGCCATATGACTAGCGGCTTGGATGAGCAGTTCTTC	CASSHMTSGLDEQFF
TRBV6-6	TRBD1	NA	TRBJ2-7	TGTGCCAGCAGTCCTCGACAGGGGGCGGCCTACGAGCAGTACTTC	CASSPRQGAAYEQYF